Listed below are T cell receptor beta chains from one sample, sequenced in a study of T cell responses to AZD1222 COVID-19 vaccine. Profiling relied on immunoSEQ multiplex PCR, and the TCRdb table lists in-frame clones only, not all of them. The sample comprises 150,000 to 200,000 clones, around nine tenths of which are singletons, and 3.6% rests with the top ten. The sample consisted of peripheral blood, taken 28 days after the second dose of the MenACWY control vaccine. The receptor source for this set is an adult who received the MenACWY meningococcal vaccine as a control. Each CDR3 is given with its conserved first and last residue. Each record gives: V gene, J gene, clone size, D gene, CDR3 DNA, CDR3 protein. The D gene is left open where the match is weak. Rows may omit the clone size; those that give it use once, few, many or a size class.

v_call: TRBV7-9
j_call: TRBJ2-2
clone_size: -
d_call: -
cdr3_nt: TGTGCCAGCAGCTTACAGCAGACCGGGGAGCTGTTTTTT
cdr3_aa: CASSLQQTGELFF

v_call: TRBV6-2/TRBV6-3
j_call: TRBJ1-1
clone_size: once
d_call: -
cdr3_nt: TGTGCCAGCAGTTTGATGAGAGGAAGAGAAGCTTTCTTT
cdr3_aa: CASSLMRGREAFF

v_call: TRBV30
j_call: TRBJ1-4
clone_size: -
d_call: -
cdr3_nt: TGTGCCTGGAGTGTAAGGCAGGGTGCGGAAAAACTGTTTTTT
cdr3_aa: CAWSVRQGAEKLFF

v_call: TRBV9
j_call: TRBJ2-3
clone_size: -
d_call: TRBD2
cdr3_nt: TGTGCCAGCAGCGTAGCTTCTAGCGGGCGGACGCAGTATTTT
cdr3_aa: CASSVASSGRTQYF

v_call: TRBV10-1
j_call: TRBJ1-3
clone_size: once
d_call: -
cdr3_nt: TGCGCCAGCAGTGACCCAGGCTCTGGAAACACCATATATTTT
cdr3_aa: CASSDPGSGNTIYF

v_call: TRBV15
j_call: TRBJ1-3
clone_size: once
d_call: -
cdr3_nt: TGTGCCACCAGCTCCCCGACGGGGGCTTTAGGAAACACCATATATTTT
cdr3_aa: CATSSPTGALGNTIYF

v_call: TRBV24-1
j_call: TRBJ2-5
clone_size: -
d_call: -
cdr3_nt: TGTGCCACGGGACATGATAGTGGAGGGACCCAGTACTTC
cdr3_aa: CATGHDSGGTQYF

v_call: TRBV12-3/TRBV12-4
j_call: TRBJ2-7
clone_size: -
d_call: -
cdr3_nt: TGTGCCAGCAGTTTTGGTGGCAGGGTCGAGCAGTACTTC
cdr3_aa: CASSFGGRVEQYF

v_call: TRBV7-8
j_call: TRBJ2-2
clone_size: -
d_call: -
cdr3_nt: TGTGCCAGCAGCTCGCGACAGGCTGCAACCGGGGAGCTGTTTTTT
cdr3_aa: CASSSRQAATGELFF

v_call: TRBV24-1
j_call: TRBJ1-2
clone_size: -
d_call: TRBD1
cdr3_nt: TGTGCCACCAGTGCTCTGGACAGGGACGGCTACACCTTC
cdr3_aa: CATSALDRDGYTF

v_call: TRBV6-2/TRBV6-3
j_call: TRBJ2-5
clone_size: -
d_call: -
cdr3_nt: TGTGCCAGCAGTTACACGACGGGACCCTGGGAGACCCAGTACTTC
cdr3_aa: CASSYTTGPWETQYF

v_call: TRBV10-3
j_call: TRBJ1-4
clone_size: -
d_call: -
cdr3_nt: TGTGCCATCAGTGAGGGGCGGGGGGCCGGTGAAAAACTGTTTTTT
cdr3_aa: CAISEGRGAGEKLFF

v_call: TRBV7-6
j_call: TRBJ2-5
clone_size: -
d_call: TRBD2
cdr3_nt: TGTGCCAGCAGCTGGACGGGGGGAAAAGAGACCCAGTACTTC
cdr3_aa: CASSWTGGKETQYF

v_call: TRBV28
j_call: TRBJ1-3
clone_size: -
d_call: -
cdr3_nt: TGTGCCAGCACCTCAGGTTCTGGAAACACCATATATTTT
cdr3_aa: CASTSGSGNTIYF

v_call: TRBV7-9
j_call: TRBJ1-2
clone_size: -
d_call: -
cdr3_nt: TGTGCCAGCAGCTTAGGGCGGAGGGGGTATGGCTACACCTTC
cdr3_aa: CASSLGRRGYGYTF

v_call: TRBV27
j_call: TRBJ2-3
clone_size: -
d_call: -
cdr3_nt: TGTGCCAGCGCGTATAGCACAGATACGCAGTATTTT
cdr3_aa: CASAYSTDTQYF

v_call: TRBV7-3
j_call: TRBJ2-5
clone_size: -
d_call: -
cdr3_nt: TGTGCCAGCAGCCCCTATATCGGAGAGACCCAGTACTTC
cdr3_aa: CASSPYIGETQYF

v_call: TRBV11-3
j_call: TRBJ1-3
clone_size: once
d_call: TRBD1
cdr3_nt: TGTGCCAGCAGCTGGACAGGGTCTTTCTCTGGAAACACCATATATTTT
cdr3_aa: CASSWTGSFSGNTIYF

v_call: TRBV2
j_call: TRBJ2-2
clone_size: -
d_call: -
cdr3_nt: TGTGCCAGCAGTGAAAGTAGTAGGGCCGGGGAGCTGTTTTTT
cdr3_aa: CASSESSRAGELFF

v_call: TRBV5-1
j_call: TRBJ2-1
clone_size: -
d_call: TRBD2
cdr3_nt: TGCGCCAGCAGCGCCGCTAGCGGGAGGAATGAGCAGTTCTTC
cdr3_aa: CASSAASGRNEQFF

v_call: TRBV18
j_call: TRBJ2-6
clone_size: once
d_call: TRBD1
cdr3_nt: TGTGCCAGCTCACCGACCGGGACAGGTGTTTCTGGGGCCAACGTCCTGACTTTC
cdr3_aa: CASSPTGTGVSGANVLTF

v_call: TRBV12-3/TRBV12-4
j_call: TRBJ2-7
clone_size: -
d_call: -
cdr3_nt: TGTGCCAGCGGGACGGTTGGCTACGAGCAGTACTTC
cdr3_aa: CASGTVGYEQYF

v_call: TRBV7-2
j_call: TRBJ2-7
clone_size: -
d_call: TRBD2
cdr3_nt: TGTGCCAGCAGCCCCCAACTAGCGTCCGAGCAGTACTTC
cdr3_aa: CASSPQLASEQYF

v_call: TRBV19
j_call: TRBJ1-2
clone_size: -
d_call: -
cdr3_nt: TGTGCCAGTAGACCCCAGGGAGGTAACTATGGCTACACCTTC
cdr3_aa: CASRPQGGNYGYTF

v_call: TRBV30
j_call: TRBJ1-4
clone_size: -
d_call: TRBD1
cdr3_nt: TGTGCCTGGAGTGTCGACAGGGCGCAGAAACTGTTTTTT
cdr3_aa: CAWSVDRAQKLFF